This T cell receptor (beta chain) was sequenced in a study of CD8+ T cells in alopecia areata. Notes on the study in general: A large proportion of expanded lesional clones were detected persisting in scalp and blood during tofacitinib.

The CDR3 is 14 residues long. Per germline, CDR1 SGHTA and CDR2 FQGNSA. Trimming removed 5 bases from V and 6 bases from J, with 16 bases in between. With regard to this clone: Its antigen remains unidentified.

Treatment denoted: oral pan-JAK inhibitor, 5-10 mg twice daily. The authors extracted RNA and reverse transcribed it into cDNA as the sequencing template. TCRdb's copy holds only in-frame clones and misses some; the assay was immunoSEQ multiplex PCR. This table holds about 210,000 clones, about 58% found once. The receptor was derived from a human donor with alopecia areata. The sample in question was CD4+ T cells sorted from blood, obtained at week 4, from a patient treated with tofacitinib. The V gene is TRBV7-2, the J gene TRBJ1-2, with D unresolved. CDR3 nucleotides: TGTGCCAGCAGCCCCCGGACGGCCCCCGATGGCTACACCTTC. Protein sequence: CASSPRTAPDGYTF.